This TCR beta chain was recovered during a study of blood T cell repertoires in COVID-19. Study in general: Samples came from the United States, Italy and Spain, spanning acute and convalescent COVID-19. Nucleic acid was either cDNA or gDNA, and it came from T cells, B-cell-depleted T cells, or PBMCs.

The CDR3 is 15 residues long. V gave up 7 bases and J gave up 5 bases; unmatched junction bases: 14. CDR1 is SNHLY and CDR2 is FYNNEI in the germline V gene. Original data processing: For nucleated cells, counts were estimated from reference gene primer amplification. Sequencing was performed with immunoSEQ multiplex PCR; in TCRdb, only in-frame clones are kept and a portion is missing. The V and J calls and clone size come from that table; D and trimming were worked out from the DNA. The sample holds about 280,000 clones, around nine tenths seen once. The V and J genes are TRBV2 and TRBJ2-7, with TRBD1 matching over 7 bases. Input material: peripheral blood. The sequence was collected from a man in his forties or fifties with active or convalescent COVID-19. The CDR3: CASKDGQAPWDEQYF. CDR3 DNA sequence: TGTGCCAGCAAGGACGGACAGGCGCCCTGGGACGAGCAGTACTTC.